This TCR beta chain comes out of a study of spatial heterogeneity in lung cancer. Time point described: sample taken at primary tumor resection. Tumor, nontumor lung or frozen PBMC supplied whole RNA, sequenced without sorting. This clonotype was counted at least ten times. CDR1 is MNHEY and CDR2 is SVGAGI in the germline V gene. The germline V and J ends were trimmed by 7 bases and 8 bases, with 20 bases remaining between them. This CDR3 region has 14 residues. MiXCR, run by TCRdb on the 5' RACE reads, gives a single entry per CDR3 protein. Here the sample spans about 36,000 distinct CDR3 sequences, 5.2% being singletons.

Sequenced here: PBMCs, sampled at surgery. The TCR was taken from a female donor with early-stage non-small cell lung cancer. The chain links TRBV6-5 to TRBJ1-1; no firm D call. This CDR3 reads CASMKNGVPMEAFF. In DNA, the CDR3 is TGTGCCAGCATGAAAAATGGAGTCCCGATGGAAGCTTTCTTT.